This TCR beta chain is from a study of T cells in localized non-small cell lung cancer. Study-level findings and limits: Adjacent uninvolved lung tissue had the highest T cell clonality, exceeding tumor. Analysis by sequencing included only one tumor region, so heterogeneity remains possible.

About this clone: Its target is unknown.

Using immunoSEQ multiplex PCR, the repertoire was profiled, and TCRdb retains in-frame clones only, with some absent. The sample carries some 78,000 clones, approximately 85% recorded once. Per the germline V gene, CDR1 is SNHLY and CDR2 is FYNNEI. V lost 3 bases and J lost 9, with 9 bases in between. The CDR3 has 12 residues. V is TRBV2 and J is TRBJ2-1; D is perhaps TRBD1 (5 bases). This clonotype originated in a man aged 35 to 69 with stage I lung adenocarcinoma. The input for sequencing was peripheral blood, taken before any cancer treatment. The CDR3 reads CASSDRGPEQFF. CDR3 nucleotide sequence: TGTGCCAGCAGTGATAGGGGCCCTGAGCAGTTCTTC.